The sequence of this TCR beta chain was determined in a study of STAT5B mutations in CD4+ large granular lymphocyte leukemia. Findings of the study overall: Approximately 25% of private leukemic clonotypes occurred rarely in other patients' non-leukemic repertoires. 8/27 top patient clones versus 2/35 control clones were TRBV06-family.

For this clone: Its matching antigen is unknown.

The V and J ends lost 3 bases and 3 bases, in that order; junction bases with no gene match: 5. CDR1 is KGHSH, CDR2 LQKENI, per germline. The CDR3 is made up of 15 amino acids. Sequencing was at survey level. Profiling relied on immunoSEQ multiplex PCR, and the TCRdb table lists in-frame clones only, not all of them. The repertoire has around 21,000 clones, roughly 76% of them found once; the top ten carry roughly 3.9%. Sequenced input: CD4+ T cells from blood buffy coats. The receptor was derived from a human donor in good health. The gene calls are TRBV18 and TRBJ2-1, with 7 bases aligning to TRBD2. In nucleotides, the CDR3 is TGTGCCAGCTCACCCACGGGACTAAACTACAATGAGCAGTTCTTC. Residues: CASSPTGLNYNEQFF. The full variable domain, completed using reference TRBV18 and TRBJ2-1, is NAGVMQNPRHLVRRRGQEARLRCSPMKGHSHVYWYRQLPEEGLKFMVYLQKENIIDESGMPKERFSAEFPKEGPSILRIQQVVRGDSAAYFCASSPTGLNYNEQFFGPGTRLTVL.